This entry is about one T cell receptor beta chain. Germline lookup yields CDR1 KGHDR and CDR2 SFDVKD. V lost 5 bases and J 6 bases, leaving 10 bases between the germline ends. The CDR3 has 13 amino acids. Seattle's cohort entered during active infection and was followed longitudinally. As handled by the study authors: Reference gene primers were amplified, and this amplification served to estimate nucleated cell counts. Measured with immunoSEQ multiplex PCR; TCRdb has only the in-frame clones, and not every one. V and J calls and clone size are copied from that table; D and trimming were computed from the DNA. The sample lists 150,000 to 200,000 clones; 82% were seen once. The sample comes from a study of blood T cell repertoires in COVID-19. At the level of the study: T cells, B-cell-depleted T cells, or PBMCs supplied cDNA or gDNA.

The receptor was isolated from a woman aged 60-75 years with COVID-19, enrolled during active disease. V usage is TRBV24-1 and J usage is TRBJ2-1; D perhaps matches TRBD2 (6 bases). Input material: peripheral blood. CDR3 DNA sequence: TGTGCCACCAGTGGTGGACTACCCAATGAGCAGTTCTTC. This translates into CATSGGLPNEQFF.